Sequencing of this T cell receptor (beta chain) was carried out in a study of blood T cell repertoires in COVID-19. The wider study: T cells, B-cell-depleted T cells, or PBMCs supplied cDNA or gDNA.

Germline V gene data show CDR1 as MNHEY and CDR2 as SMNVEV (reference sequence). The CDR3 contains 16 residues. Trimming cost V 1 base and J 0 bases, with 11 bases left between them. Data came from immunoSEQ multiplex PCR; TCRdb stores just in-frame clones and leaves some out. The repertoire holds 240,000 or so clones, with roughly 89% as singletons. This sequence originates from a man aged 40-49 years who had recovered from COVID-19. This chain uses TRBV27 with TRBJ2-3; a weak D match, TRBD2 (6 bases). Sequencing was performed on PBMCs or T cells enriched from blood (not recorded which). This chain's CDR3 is CASSLLGGASTDTQYF. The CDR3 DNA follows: TGTGCCAGCAGTTTATTAGGCGGGGCTAGCACAGATACGCAGTATTTT.